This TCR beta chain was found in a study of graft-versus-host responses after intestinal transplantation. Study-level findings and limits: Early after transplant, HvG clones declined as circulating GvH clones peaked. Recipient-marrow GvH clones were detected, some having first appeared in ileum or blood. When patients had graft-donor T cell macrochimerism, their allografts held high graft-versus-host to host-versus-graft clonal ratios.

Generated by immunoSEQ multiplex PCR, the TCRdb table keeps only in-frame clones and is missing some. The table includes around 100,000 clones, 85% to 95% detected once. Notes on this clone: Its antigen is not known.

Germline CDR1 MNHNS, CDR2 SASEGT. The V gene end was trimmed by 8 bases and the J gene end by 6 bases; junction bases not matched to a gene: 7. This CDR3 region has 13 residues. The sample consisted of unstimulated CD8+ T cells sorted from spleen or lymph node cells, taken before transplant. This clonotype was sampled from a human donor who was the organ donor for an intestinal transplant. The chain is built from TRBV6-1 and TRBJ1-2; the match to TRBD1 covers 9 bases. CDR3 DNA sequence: TGTGCCAGCGGTGGGACAGGGTTTAATGGCTACACCTTC. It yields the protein CASGGTGFNGYTF.